This T cell receptor beta chain stems from a study of CD8+CD57+ T cells in acquired aplastic anemia. Patients sequenced had flow cytometry evidence of CD8+CD57+ cell expansion. CDR1 and CDR2 (germline): SEHNR, FQNEAQ (reference sequence). There are 12 residues in the CDR3. V shed 0 bases and J shed 6 bases, with 6 bases lying between them. Genomic DNA templated the TCR beta VDJ and CDR3 profiling. MiXCR, applied by TCRdb to the reads, yields one record per CDR3 protein. The table has 150,000 to 200,000 distinct CDR3 sequences, under 50% seen once. The rearrangement uses TRBV7-9 and TRBJ2-7; unclear D gene. Material for sequencing was sorted CD4+, CD8+, or CD8+CD57+ T cells (not recorded which) from PBMCs. The source is a human donor with aplastic anemia. The CDR3 protein is CASSLADGEQYF. Here the CDR3 DNA reads TGTGCCAGCAGCTTAGCGGACGGCGAGCAGTACTTC.